One sample yielded the 12 T cell receptor beta chains listed below, sequenced in a study of blood T cell repertoires in COVID-19. Method: immunoSEQ multiplex PCR; TCRdb's copy keeps in-frame clones and lacks some. Of 200,000 or so clones in the sample, around 89% are singletons; the top ten hold around 2.6%. Sequenced sample: PBMCs or T cells enriched from blood (not recorded which). The receptors come from a woman in her 30s who had recovered from COVID-19.

V is TRBV5-6 and J is TRBJ2-2; 9 bases agree with TRBD1. The CDR3 covers 13 residues. The V and J ends lost 4 bases and 11 bases, in that order; junction bases with no gene match: 6. Per germline, CDR1 SGHDT and CDR2 YYEEEE. The CDR3 region is CASSHGTGRELFF. CDR3 nucleotides: TGTGCCAGCAGCCACGGGACAGGGCGCGAGCTGTTTTTT.

The chain joins TRBV7-2 to TRBJ2-3, with 14 bases fitting TRBD2. The CDR3 runs 16 residues. V gave up 5 bases and J gave up 3 bases; unmatched junction bases: 4. Per germline, CDR1 SGHTA and CDR2 FQGNSA. In nucleotides, the CDR3 is TGTGCCAGCAGCCCTCGACTAGCGGGGGGGACAGATACGCAGTATTTT. Translated, it gives CASSPRLAGGTDTQYF.

The gene calls are TRBV9 and TRBJ2-7; TRBD1 matches at 7 bases. The CDR3 length is 15 residues. After removal of 1 base from V and 2 bases from J, the junction contained 6 bases not matched to a gene. The germline V gene encodes CDR1 SGDLS and CDR2 YYNGEE. CDR3 in amino acids: CASSVRPGQTYEQYF. DNA for the CDR3: TGTGCCAGCAGCGTACGACCGGGACAGACCTACGAGCAGTACTTC. Filled out from reference TRBV9 and TRBJ2-7, the complete variable domain reads DSGVTQTPKHLITATGQRVTLRCSPRSGDLSVYWYQQSLDQGLQFLIQYYNGEERAKGNILERFSAQQFPDLHSELNLSSLELGDSALYFCASSVRPGQTYEQYFGPGTRLTVT.

This clone was seen a handful of times. The rearrangement links TRBV7-9 to TRBJ1-6; D is unclear. The V gene lost 2 bases and the J gene lost 10 bases, with 6 bases spanning the gap. The CDR3 extends over 12 amino acids. The germline V gene has CDR1 SEHNR and CDR2 FQNEAQ (reference sequence). CDR3 sequence reads: CASSLWESPLHF. The CDR3 nucleotides read TGTGCCAGCAGCTTATGGGAGTCACCCCTCCACTTT.

The chain has TRBV10-3 and TRBJ2-2; TRBD1 agrees at 9 bases. Looked up from germline, CDR1 is ENHRY and CDR2 is SYGVKD. J was trimmed by 5 bases and V by 4 bases; bases with no gene match: 5. The CDR3 is made up of 15 amino acids. Written as DNA, the CDR3 is TGTGCCATCAGTGCGGGACAGGGACAAACCGGGGAGCTGTTTTTT. Protein sequence: CAISAGQGQTGELFF.

V usage is TRBV6-2 or TRBV6-3 and J usage is TRBJ1-4; 7 bases are shared with TRBD1. The CDR3 is made up of 16 amino acids. CDR1 MNHEY and CDR2 SVGEGT come from the germline V gene. Losses at the gene ends were 2 bases for V and 5 bases for J; bases not matched to a gene: 8. The CDR3 is CASSYRSDRINEKLFF. The DNA for the CDR3 is TGTGCCAGCAGTTACAGGTCGGACAGGATAAATGAAAAACTGTTTTTT.

This clone came up many times. The sample holds other DNA sequences that translate to the same CDR3. The rearrangement links TRBV5-5 to TRBJ1-1, with TRBD1 matching over 7 bases. This CDR3 is built from 13 residues. J was trimmed by 10 bases and V by 0 bases; bases with no gene match: 6. Germline V gene lookup returns CDR1 SGHKS and CDR2 YYEKEE (reference sequence). The CDR3 DNA is TGTGCCAGCAGCTTGGGGCTCGAGGGGGCAGCTTTCTTT. As protein: CASSLGLEGAAFF.

The chain uses TRBV4-3 and TRBJ2-7; 7 bases fit TRBD2. The CDR3 covers 16 residues. The trim removed 0 bases at V and 10 bases at J, leaving 15 bases unmatched. Germline V gene lookup returns CDR1 LGHNA and CDR2 YSLEER. The CDR3 coding sequence is TGCGCCAGCAGCCAAGAGAGGGGAGGGGACCTTTTCTTACAGTACTTC. Its protein is CASSQERGGDLFLQYF.

The CDR3 region has the DNA TGTGCCAGCTCACCTGGACAGGGGGACGGAAACACCATATATTTT. Protein sequence: CASSPGQGDGNTIYF. V usage is TRBV18 and J usage is TRBJ1-3, with TRBD1 matching 10 bases. This CDR3 has 15 residues. The germline CDR1 and CDR2 sequences are KGHSH and LQKENI. Unmatched junction bases numbered 3, after V lost 3 bases and J lost 4 bases.

The chain joins TRBV4-1 to TRBJ1-2; D gene uncertain. V was cut by 0 bases and J by 6 bases, with 11 bases left in between. Germline CDR1 is MGHRA and CDR2 is YSYEKL. CDR3 length: 14 residues. This chain's CDR3 is CASSQDAAVNGYTF. The CDR3, as DNA: TGCGCCAGCAGCCAAGATGCGGCCGTAAATGGCTACACCTTC.

V usage is TRBV5-4 and J usage is TRBJ1-4; 7 bases map to TRBD1. The CDR3 loop spans 16 amino acids. V lost 4 bases to trimming and J lost 7 bases; unmatched junction nucleotides: 13. Germline lookup yields CDR1 SGHNT and CDR2 YYREEE (reference sequence). Written as DNA, the CDR3 is TGTGCCAGCAGCACGCAACAGGGGAGCCCTAGTGAAAAACTGTTTTTT. It encodes CASSTQQGSPSEKLFF.

This clone was picked up one time. This chain joins TRBV7-3 and TRBJ2-7, with D possibly matching TRBD1 (5 bases). Germline CDR1 reads SGHTA; CDR2 reads FQGTGA. This CDR3 is 14 amino acids long. V shed 0 bases and J shed 3 bases, with 9 bases lying between them. The CDR3 DNA is TGTGCCAGCAGCTTAACCGGAAGGGGCTACGAGCAGTACTTC. Protein sequence: CASSLTGRGYEQYF.